Listed here are 9 T cell receptor beta chains from one sample, sequenced in a study of cytomegalovirus exposure and HLA in healthy donors. 13 Jbeta primers and 60 Vbeta primers were used for the PCR. Assay: immunoSEQ multiplex PCR; the TCRdb copy retains only in-frame clones and omits some. The sample contains 100,000 to 150,000 clones, about four fifths of which appear only once. Sequenced: PBMCs. The receptors here all came from a man between 18 and 35 years old in good health and CMV-seronegative.

The rearrangement links TRBV28 to TRBJ2-1, with 8 bases that match TRBD1. Losses at the gene ends were 2 bases for V and 7 bases for J; bases not matched to a gene: 4. Germline CDR1 MDHEN, CDR2 SYDVKM. The CDR3 is 14 residues long. The CDR3 loop is CASSLQGARNEQFF. The CDR3 DNA reads as TGTGCCAGCAGTTTACAGGGGGCTAGGAATGAGCAGTTCTTC.

This chain joins TRBV4-2 and TRBJ2-5; TRBD2 might be the D (5 bases). V was shortened by 6 bases and J by 5 bases, with 7 bases between the two germline ends. Germline-derived CDR1 and CDR2 are LGHNA and YNFKEQ. The CDR3 is 11 residues long. The CDR3 DNA reads as TGTGCCAGCAGTAGAGGGGAGACCCAGTACTTC. Translated, it gives CASSRGETQYF.

In its sample, this clone was seen once. The genes are TRBV5-6 and TRBJ1-6; 7 positions match TRBD1. Germline V CDR1 and CDR2: SGHDT, YYEEEE. The CDR3 spans 15 residues. With 3 bases clipped from V and 8 bases from J, the junction kept 8 bases outside the gene matches. Written as DNA, the CDR3 is TGTGCCAGCAGCTACCGAACAGGGGTCGATTCACCCCTCCACTTT. Translated: CASSYRTGVDSPLHF.

This clone was seen repeatedly, ten times or more. V gene TRBV6-4 combines with J gene TRBJ2-1, with D perhaps matching TRBD2 (5 bases). CDR1 is MRHNA, CDR2 SNTAGT, per germline. This CDR3 is 15 amino acids long. The V and J ends lost 4 bases and 7 bases respectively, with 17 bases between them. DNA for the CDR3: TGTGCCAGCAGTGGTAGCGCGTTAGAGGTTAATGAGCAGTTCTTC. Its translation is CASSGSALEVNEQFF.

The sample holds one count of this clone. The V and J genes are TRBV28 and TRBJ2-2; tentative D call: TRBD1 (5 bases). The CDR3 runs to 12 residues. V was shortened by 4 bases and J by 7 bases, with 7 bases between the two germline ends. From germline, CDR1 is MDHEN and CDR2 SYDVKM. The CDR3: CASSSGLGELFF. CDR3 DNA sequence: TGTGCCAGCAGTTCAGGGCTCGGGGAGCTGTTTTTT.

The V and J genes are TRBV6-1 and TRBJ2-7, with TRBD2 as a possible D gene (5 bases). The CDR3 is made up of 13 amino acids. CDR1 MNHNS and CDR2 SASEGT come from the germline V gene. Trimming took off 2 bases at V and 7 bases at J, with 12 bases between the two ends. The CDR3 nucleotides read TGTGCCAGCAGTGAATTTGTAACGGGAGAGCAGTACTTC. As protein: CASSEFVTGEQYF.

The chain employs TRBV19 and TRBJ1-6, with D maybe TRBD1 (5 bases). The CDR3 covers 15 residues. V was trimmed by 7 bases and J by 6 bases, leaving 16 bases between them. Germline CDR1 reads LNHDA; CDR2 reads SQIVND (reference sequence). CDR3 residues: CASTGTAGGNSPLHF. DNA of the CDR3: TGTGCCAGTACCGGGACCGCCGGGGGTAATTCACCCCTCCACTTT.

The CDR3, as DNA: TGTGCCAGCAGCTTATGGGCAGGGGGCAACACTGAAGCTTTCTTT. It codes for CASSLWAGGNTEAFF. The rearrangement joins TRBV7-2 to TRBJ1-1, with 8 bases fitting TRBD1. CDR3 length: 15 residues. Trimming took 2 bases from V and 2 from J; bases not matched to a gene: 4. Germline-derived CDR1 and CDR2 are SGHTA and FQGNSA.

V usage is TRBV7-9 and J usage is TRBJ2-7, with D tentatively TRBD1 (5 bases). CDR1 SEHNR and CDR2 FQNEAQ come from the germline V gene (reference sequence). The V end lost 1 base, the J end lost 7 bases, and 17 bases lay between the germline ends. The CDR3 is 15 residues long. The CDR3, as DNA: TGTGCCAGCAGCTTAGGTGACAGACGAACCTCAGAGCAGTACTTC. Residues: CASSLGDRRTSEQYF.